This TCR beta chain stems from a study of molecular identifiers for immune sequencing clone quantification (dated by TCRdb to between 2018 and 2020). Broadly, across the study: In a replicate experiment, RNA from roughly 21,000 or 96,000 naive CD8 T cells was split into five aliquots, four of which were sequenced. This methods study used CD8 T cells to benchmark TCR RNA copy counting and molecular-identifier clustering-based TCR repertoire sequencing (MIDCIRS).

V ends up 6 bases short and J 0 bases short, with an unmatched junction base count of 5. The cysteine opens and the phenylalanine closes a CDR3 of 15 amino acids. Only the CDR3 region is kept as DNA, spanning 45 bases read in frame from base 1. The germline V gene gives CDR1 as SGHTA and CDR2 as FQGNSA. Notes on this clonotype: Its target antigen remains unknown. Per-nucleotide qualities are absent, and no much larger clonotype sits a single base away.

What the study reported, not specific to this receptor: Around 2.9 recovered TCR RNA copies per cell were obtained by modeling, versus approximately 9 by digital PCR, implying a capture efficiency of approximately 27%. In CMV-specific effector cells, clones with more than 20 RNA copies contained over 98% of molecules, whereas in naive cells such clones contained under 1% of molecules. When barcode sub-clustering was left out, chimeric consensus sequences inflated TCR diversity, with chimeras reaching as high as 47%. Even against a background of about a million naive CD8 T cells, spiked-in Jurkat TCR RNA amounting to a single cell's worth was reported to be detectable. Highly expanded clone sizes could be underestimated if identical TCR molecules share a barcode. The naive libraries included spiked-in Jurkat TCR RNA (roughly 11 copies' worth), and this RNA is not part of the donor repertoire.

Naive CD8 T cell libraries were made from roughly 18,000 to 920,000 sorted cells using 10%, 30% or 50% of purified RNA. Naive CD8 T cells, defined as CD8+CD4-CCR7+CD45RA+, were FACS-sorted into RLT Plus buffer on a BD FACSAria II. Detection sensitivity was tested by spiking Jurkat RNA equal to around 11 TCR copies' worth into samples containing roughly 18,000-1,000,000 naive CD8 T cells. CD8 T cells were enriched with RosetteSep CD8+ T Cell Enrichment Cocktail and Ficoll-Paque, followed by ACK red cell lysis. Libraries were prepared through PCR. The sequencer listed for this sample is Illumina HiSeq 4000. Bulk TCR libraries were generated as previously described, with the TCR primers listed in Table S5 used. Purification of total RNA was performed with the Qiagen AllPrep DNA/RNA kit. Before analysis, reads from multiple sequencing runs of one library were combined. The authors processed their data as follows. Reads were retained only if an exact TCR constant sequence was present, and the retained reads were trimmed to 150 nt and grouped according to their 12-nt molecular barcodes. Within each barcode group, reads were sub-clustered at a 15% Levenshtein threshold, and quality-weighted consensus sequences were built per RNA molecule. Non-functional sequences were filtered out, along with any lower-count sequence sitting one edit away from another sequence. Based on fitting two negative binomial distributions, any barcode sub-cluster with under 20% of the maximum read count was discarded. TCRdb trimmed public reads at Q25 via fastp, called clones via MiXCR and kept in-frame beta chains. Each CDR3 protein gets just one entry, which takes the most common genes and DNA from the rows behind it. The V and J calls, along with clone size, are taken from TCRdb and not from the paper's own processing. This sample is represented by about 500,000 distinct CDR3 sequences; roughly 23% of them were singletons. The ten largest clones add up to about 0.8% of the sample.

The chain is made from TRBV7-2 and TRBJ1-5, with 7 bases aligning to TRBD1. The material sequenced was naive CD8+ T cells from blood, with Jurkat cell RNA spiked in. Read against the paper, the sample's cell subset or site label means: FACS-sorted CD8+CD4-CCR7+CD45RA+ naive T cells. This clonotype was sampled from a human donor in good health. Some libraries in this study had Jurkat cell RNA spiked in. The bases are TGTGCCAGCAGGGATGGGACAGCTAGCAATCAGCCCCAGCATTTT. Translation gives CASRDGTASNQPQHF.